This TCR beta chain came from a study of technical replicates of blood from several donors. Assay used: immunoSEQ multiplex PCR; TCRdb lists only in-frame clones, some missing. In the table there are 50,000 to 70,000 clones, 80% to 90% of which are singletons. V was clipped by 6 bases and J by 2 bases; unmatched bases: 6. The CDR3 is 14 amino acids. Germline CDR1 is MNHEY and CDR2 is SVGAGI. This TCR was sampled from a human donor in good health. Some clones in this sample may be carry-over from other donors' samples. This chain connects TRBV6-5 to TRBJ2-7; 8 bases are shared with TRBD1. The sample taken for sequencing was PBMCs. CDR3 bases: TGTGCCAGCAGGCGGGACAGGCGAACCTACGAGCAGTACTTC. Translating gives CASRRDRRTYEQYF.